This T cell receptor beta chain was sequenced during a study of blood T cell repertoires in COVID-19 (dated by TCRdb to between 2020 and 2021). Some background on the complete study: Samples covering the acute and convalescent phases of COVID-19 were provided by collaborators in the United States, Italy and Spain. The prospective study material was composed of cDNA or gDNA derived from T cells, B-cell-depleted T cells, or PBMCs. Subjects who had been exposed to COVID-19, were actively infected with it, or had recovered from it provided the deeply sampled blood TCRbeta repertoires that made up the dataset. The repertoires were released in a freely available public database intended as a resource for research on the immune response to SARS-CoV-2. Samples were obtained from the ongoing ImmuneRACE study (first 160 participants) and from some 1,300 subjects provided by 6 global collaborators. Nearly every sample came with metadata listing a de-identified subject ID, COVID-19 status, age in years and sex. Where available, HLA class I and class II types were taken from metadata supplied by the sample provider and were not determined by assay-based typing.

Participants in the prospective study were enrolled through a virtual design, were aged roughly 18 to 90 years, and lived in roughly 25 United States geographic areas. In the prospective study, cohorts were assigned on the basis of participant-reported clinical history obtained from a screening survey and a study questionnaire. Exposed participants had been in contact, within 2 weeks of entering the study, with a person who had a PCR-confirmed or clinician-diagnosed case of COVID-19. Each participant in the prospective study had whole blood, serum and a nasopharyngeal or oropharyngeal swab collected by mobile phlebotomists. Participants in the prospective study had the option to provide additional blood draws and questionnaires over a roughly two-month period. Prospective study blood samples were shipped either frozen or at room temperature before DNA extraction. A word on this clone: The clone's antigen remains unknown. The input lacks base qualities; no much larger clone sits a single base away.

General findings and caveats noted by the study authors: The amount of clinical and demographic metadata varied by source and participant and was provided uncurated.

In the germline V gene, CDR1 corresponds to SGHRS and CDR2 to YFSETQ. At the junction V is shortened by 1 base and J by 4 bases, with 8 bases in between. The CDR3, from cysteine to phenylalanine, totals 13 residues. The only DNA kept is the CDR3, 39 bases in frame from the first base. TCRbeta CDR3 regions were amplified from genomic DNA by means of the immunoSEQ Assay, a bias-controlled multiplex PCR. In the original analysis: Nucleated cell counts per sample were estimated from amplification of reference gene primers within the assay. To quantify the absolute abundance of each unique TCRbeta CDR3 rearrangement, sequence reads were collapsed and filtered. For each sample, productive Simpson clonality was calculated as the square root of Simpson's diversity index over productive rearrangements. The table comes from immuneACCESS by way of TCRdb, which keeps in-frame sequences with V and J called. Part of the clones is missing from these tables; in studies checked, under half for an unresolved V gene and the rest for unknown reasons. V, J and clone size reflect that table, while D and trimming were determined from the DNA. This sample holds roughly 250,000 clones; around 90% were observed only once. Of the sample, over 0.75% falls within the top ten clones.

The sequencing sample was made of PBMCs or T cells enriched from blood (not recorded which). The clonotype originates from a man aged 50 to 59 who had been exposed to COVID-19. The rearranged chain carries TRBV5-1 and TRBJ1-2, with the D gene uncertain. The DNA sequence is given as TGCGCCAGCAGCTTGAAACGGTCCTATGGCTACACCTTC. This sequence encodes CASSLKRSYGYTF.